Listed below are T cell receptor beta chains from one sample, sequenced in a study of shared clonotypes between healthy human individuals. Sequencing was performed with immunoSEQ multiplex PCR; in TCRdb, only in-frame clones are kept and a portion is missing. The profile covers 2 million to 3 million clones, with 93% appearing a single time and around 0.4% taken by the ten largest. Material: naive CD4+ T cells from PBMCs. The receptor set was obtained from a man in his late teens or twenties in good health. Some clones in this sample may be carry-over from other donors' samples. Each CDR3 is given with its conserved first and last residue. D genes are given only for firm matches. Clone sizes are given selectively: once, few, many, or a class where the clone is expanded.

d_call: NA; j_call: TRBJ1-2; clone_size: once; cdr3_length: 14; v_call: TRBV6-5; cdr3_aa: CASREDPSSYGYTF; cdr3_nt: TGTGCCAGCAGGGAGGACCCATCTAGCTATGGCTACACCTTC
d_call: TRBD1; j_call: TRBJ2-7; clone_size: NA; cdr3_length: 12; v_call: TRBV2; cdr3_aa: CASRDRDYEQYF; cdr3_nt: TGTGCCAGCCGAGACAGGGACTACGAGCAGTACTTC
d_call: NA; j_call: TRBJ2-2; clone_size: NA; cdr3_length: 14; v_call: TRBV7-7; cdr3_aa: CASSFSRDTGELFF; cdr3_nt: TGTGCCAGCAGCTTCAGCAGGGACACCGGGGAGCTGTTTTTT
d_call: NA; j_call: TRBJ2-7; clone_size: NA; cdr3_length: 15; v_call: TRBV28; cdr3_aa: CASSLRDGALWEQYF; cdr3_nt: TGTGCCAGCAGTTTGCGGGACGGAGCCCTCTGGGAGCAGTACTTC
d_call: NA; j_call: TRBJ1-4; clone_size: NA; cdr3_length: 14; v_call: TRBV28; cdr3_aa: CASSPHYLEEKLFF; cdr3_nt: TGTGCCAGCAGTCCCCATTACCTCGAAGAAAAACTGTTTTTT
d_call: NA; j_call: TRBJ2-6; clone_size: NA; cdr3_length: 16; v_call: TRBV7-3; cdr3_aa: CASSLVGSPGANVLTF; cdr3_nt: TGTGCCAGCAGCTTAGTCGGGTCGCCTGGGGCCAACGTCCTGACTTTC
d_call: NA; j_call: TRBJ2-3; clone_size: NA; cdr3_length: 12; v_call: TRBV18; cdr3_aa: CASSPPADTQYF; cdr3_nt: TGTGCCAGCTCACCACCAGCAGATACGCAGTATTTT
d_call: NA; j_call: TRBJ2-7; clone_size: NA; cdr3_length: 13; v_call: TRBV7-2; cdr3_aa: CASSLDRNYEQYF; cdr3_nt: TGTGCCAGCAGCTTAGACAGGAATTACGAGCAGTACTTC
d_call: NA; j_call: TRBJ1-3; clone_size: few; cdr3_length: 15; v_call: TRBV6-5; cdr3_aa: CASSYGTSSGNTIYF; cdr3_nt: TGTGCCAGCAGTTATGGCACCAGCTCTGGAAACACCATATATTTT
d_call: NA; j_call: TRBJ2-3; clone_size: NA; cdr3_length: 15; v_call: TRBV6-1; cdr3_aa: CASSEVGVRTDTQYF; cdr3_nt: TGTGCCAGCAGTGAAGTGGGGGTTCGCACAGATACGCAGTATTTT
d_call: NA; j_call: TRBJ2-1; clone_size: NA; cdr3_length: 13; v_call: TRBV7-2; cdr3_aa: CASSLVGVSEQFF; cdr3_nt: TGTGCCAGCAGCTTAGTCGGAGTTAGCGAGCAGTTCTTC
d_call: NA; j_call: TRBJ2-7; clone_size: NA; cdr3_length: 15; v_call: TRBV19; cdr3_aa: CASSIESARSYEQYF; cdr3_nt: TGTGCCAGTAGTATTGAGTCGGCGAGATCCTACGAGCAGTACTTC
d_call: NA; j_call: TRBJ1-3; clone_size: NA; cdr3_length: 16; v_call: TRBV7-2; cdr3_aa: CASSLVPAFSGNTIYF; cdr3_nt: TGTGCCAGCAGCTTAGTTCCAGCCTTCTCTGGAAACACCATATATTTT
d_call: NA; j_call: TRBJ2-3; clone_size: NA; cdr3_length: 15; v_call: TRBV4-2; cdr3_aa: CASSVPLTSTDTQYF; cdr3_nt: TGTGCCAGCAGCGTGCCATTAACGTCAACAGATACGCAGTATTTT
d_call: NA; j_call: TRBJ2-2; clone_size: NA; cdr3_length: 16; v_call: TRBV7-3; cdr3_aa: CASSLTPRGDTGELFF; cdr3_nt: TGTGCCAGCAGCTTAACCCCCAGGGGAGACACCGGGGAGCTGTTTTTT
d_call: NA; j_call: TRBJ2-1; clone_size: NA; cdr3_length: 16; v_call: TRBV9; cdr3_aa: CASSVGMGITYNEQFF; cdr3_nt: TGTGCCAGCAGCGTGGGTATGGGGATAACCTACAATGAGCAGTTCTTC
d_call: NA; j_call: TRBJ2-5; clone_size: NA; cdr3_length: 13; v_call: TRBV6-5; cdr3_aa: CASSYARGETQYF; cdr3_nt: TGTGCCAGCAGTTATGCAAGGGGGGAGACCCAGTACTTC
d_call: TRBD1; j_call: TRBJ1-5; clone_size: NA; cdr3_length: 15; v_call: TRBV6-8; cdr3_aa: CASSVDRGGNQPQHF; cdr3_nt: TGTGCCAGCAGTGTGGACAGGGGGGGTAATCAGCCCCAGCATTTT
d_call: NA; j_call: TRBJ1-2; clone_size: once; cdr3_length: 15; v_call: TRBV7-2; cdr3_aa: CASSLAQRVGGGYTF; cdr3_nt: TGTGCCAGCAGCTTAGCACAGAGGGTAGGAGGGGGCTACACCTTC
d_call: NA; j_call: TRBJ1-1; clone_size: NA; cdr3_length: 13; v_call: TRBV10-3; cdr3_aa: CAISRTDNTEAFF; cdr3_nt: TGTGCCATCAGTCGGACAGATAACACTGAAGCTTTCTTT
d_call: TRBD1; j_call: TRBJ2-5; clone_size: NA; cdr3_length: 16; v_call: TRBV7-2; cdr3_aa: CASSLRDSPPQETQYF; cdr3_nt: TGTGCCAGCAGCTTACGGGACAGTCCACCCCAAGAGACCCAGTACTTC
d_call: NA; j_call: TRBJ1-1; clone_size: NA; cdr3_length: 13; v_call: TRBV2; cdr3_aa: CASSVTENTEAFF; cdr3_nt: TGTGCCAGCAGTGTTACGGAGAACACTGAAGCTTTCTTT
d_call: TRBD2; j_call: TRBJ2-1; clone_size: NA; cdr3_length: 14; v_call: TRBV7-9; cdr3_aa: CASSLTSGNNEQFF; cdr3_nt: TGTGCCAGCAGCTTAACTAGCGGGAACAATGAGCAGTTCTTC
d_call: NA; j_call: TRBJ2-1; clone_size: NA; cdr3_length: 16; v_call: TRBV5-1; cdr3_aa: CASSLDPTSSYNEQFF; cdr3_nt: TGCGCCAGCAGCTTGGATCCCACAAGCTCCTACAATGAGCAGTTCTTC
d_call: NA; j_call: TRBJ2-7; clone_size: NA; cdr3_length: 15; v_call: TRBV7-9; cdr3_aa: CASSFIRDGVYEQYF; cdr3_nt: TGTGCCAGCAGCTTCATCCGGGACGGGGTTTACGAGCAGTACTTC
d_call: TRBD2; j_call: TRBJ2-7; clone_size: NA; cdr3_length: 17; v_call: TRBV6-1; cdr3_aa: CASSEGLMASGSLEQYF; cdr3_nt: TGTGCCAGCAGTGAAGGACTAATGGCTAGCGGGAGTCTCGAGCAGTACTTC
d_call: TRBD1; j_call: TRBJ1-1; clone_size: NA; cdr3_length: 16; v_call: TRBV7-9; cdr3_aa: CASSFAGGRGNTEAFF; cdr3_nt: TGTGCCAGCAGCTTCGCAGGGGGGCGCGGGAACACTGAAGCTTTCTTT
d_call: NA; j_call: TRBJ2-1; clone_size: once; cdr3_length: 17; v_call: TRBV7-2; cdr3_aa: CASSLAWGPSSYNEQFF; cdr3_nt: TGTGCCAGCAGCTTAGCTTGGGGGCCAAGCTCCTACAATGAGCAGTTCTTC
d_call: TRBD2; j_call: TRBJ2-5; clone_size: NA; cdr3_length: 16; v_call: TRBV4-2; cdr3_aa: CASSSLSGTSMETQYF; cdr3_nt: TGTGCCAGCAGTTCCCTCTCCGGGACTAGTATGGAGACCCAGTACTTC
d_call: TRBD2; j_call: TRBJ2-5; clone_size: NA; cdr3_length: 14; v_call: TRBV9; cdr3_aa: CASSLSSGRETQYF; cdr3_nt: TGTGCCAGCAGCCTTTCTAGCGGGAGGGAGACCCAGTACTTC
d_call: TRBD1; j_call: TRBJ1-1; clone_size: NA; cdr3_length: 13; v_call: TRBV30; cdr3_aa: CAWEGTAKTEAFF; cdr3_nt: TGTGCCTGGGAAGGGACAGCGAAGACTGAAGCTTTCTTT
d_call: TRBD2; j_call: TRBJ2-2; clone_size: once; cdr3_length: 17; v_call: TRBV5-1; cdr3_aa: CASSWTSGRAATGELFF; cdr3_nt: TGCGCCAGCAGCTGGACTAGCGGGAGGGCGGCCACCGGGGAGCTGTTTTTT
d_call: TRBD1; j_call: TRBJ2-3; clone_size: NA; cdr3_length: 14; v_call: TRBV2; cdr3_aa: CASSGQGFTDTQYF; cdr3_nt: TGTGCCAGTAGTGGACAGGGGTTCACAGATACGCAGTATTTT
d_call: NA; j_call: TRBJ2-5; clone_size: NA; cdr3_length: 15; v_call: TRBV6-4; cdr3_aa: CASSPSGRYQETQYF; cdr3_nt: TGTGCCAGCAGCCCCTCGGGACGGTACCAAGAGACCCAGTACTTC
d_call: NA; j_call: TRBJ1-2; clone_size: once; cdr3_length: 16; v_call: TRBV11-3; cdr3_aa: CASSLDRKGTNYGYTF; cdr3_nt: TGTGCCAGCAGCTTAGATCGAAAGGGAACTAACTATGGCTACACCTTC
d_call: TRBD1; j_call: TRBJ2-5; clone_size: NA; cdr3_length: 12; v_call: TRBV19; cdr3_aa: CAIGTGKETQYF; cdr3_nt: TGTGCCATAGGGACAGGTAAAGAGACCCAGTACTTC
d_call: TRBD2; j_call: TRBJ2-1; clone_size: NA; cdr3_length: 13; v_call: TRBV28; cdr3_aa: CASTGGGPYEQFF; cdr3_nt: TGTGCCAGCACGGGGGGAGGGCCCTATGAGCAGTTCTTC
d_call: TRBD2; j_call: TRBJ2-3; clone_size: NA; cdr3_length: 13; v_call: TRBV29-1; cdr3_aa: CSVEGLAADTQYF; cdr3_nt: TGCAGCGTTGAGGGACTAGCGGCAGATACGCAGTATTTT
d_call: TRBD2; j_call: TRBJ2-4; clone_size: NA; cdr3_length: 16; v_call: TRBV4-2; cdr3_aa: CASSQSASGGENIQYF; cdr3_nt: TGTGCCAGCAGCCAATCAGCCAGCGGGGGAGAAAACATTCAGTACTTC
d_call: NA; j_call: TRBJ1-2; clone_size: NA; cdr3_length: 14; v_call: TRBV6-4; cdr3_aa: CASRDTPGNYGYTF; cdr3_nt: TGTGCCAGCAGGGACACGCCGGGGAACTATGGCTACACCTTC
d_call: NA; j_call: TRBJ2-2; clone_size: NA; cdr3_length: 14; v_call: TRBV7-9; cdr3_aa: CASSSAGRTGELFF; cdr3_nt: TGTGCCAGCAGCTCCGCGGGAAGGACCGGGGAGCTGTTTTTT
d_call: NA; j_call: TRBJ2-3; clone_size: NA; cdr3_length: 15; v_call: TRBV7-3; cdr3_aa: CASSFGAGFTDTQYF; cdr3_nt: TGTGCCAGCAGCTTCGGGGCGGGGTTCACAGATACGCAGTATTTT
d_call: TRBD1; j_call: TRBJ1-4; clone_size: NA; cdr3_length: 15; v_call: TRBV19; cdr3_aa: CASRVSPGQGEKLFF; cdr3_nt: TGTGCCAGTAGGGTTTCTCCGGGACAGGGCGAAAAACTGTTTTTT
d_call: NA; j_call: TRBJ2-5; clone_size: NA; cdr3_length: 16; v_call: TRBV5-1; cdr3_aa: CASSLQGVQWQETQYF; cdr3_nt: TGCGCCAGCAGCTTACAAGGTGTTCAATGGCAAGAGACCCAGTACTTC
d_call: TRBD2; j_call: TRBJ2-7; clone_size: once; cdr3_length: 14; v_call: TRBV9; cdr3_aa: CASSGRLADYEQYF; cdr3_nt: TGTGCCAGCAGCGGGCGGCTAGCGGACTACGAGCAGTACTTC
d_call: NA; j_call: TRBJ2-3; clone_size: NA; cdr3_length: 15; v_call: TRBV28; cdr3_aa: CASSPAGGATDTQYF; cdr3_nt: TGTGCCAGCAGTCCCGCCGGGGGAGCCACAGATACGCAGTATTTT
d_call: NA; j_call: TRBJ1-4; clone_size: NA; cdr3_length: 16; v_call: TRBV4-1; cdr3_aa: CASSQVPGDTNEKLFF; cdr3_nt: TGCGCCAGCAGCCAAGTTCCAGGGGATACTAATGAAAAACTGTTTTTT
d_call: TRBD2; j_call: TRBJ2-1; clone_size: NA; cdr3_length: 17; v_call: TRBV5-6; cdr3_aa: CASSLWAGGSSYNEQFF; cdr3_nt: TGTGCCAGCAGCCTGTGGGCGGGGGGGAGCTCCTACAATGAGCAGTTCTTC
d_call: NA; j_call: TRBJ2-1; clone_size: few; cdr3_length: 12; v_call: TRBV30; cdr3_aa: CAWSPSYNEQFF; cdr3_nt: TGTGCCTGGAGTCCCTCCTACAATGAGCAGTTCTTC
d_call: TRBD2; j_call: TRBJ2-3; clone_size: NA; cdr3_length: 15; v_call: TRBV4-3; cdr3_aa: CASSQVLAGADTQYF; cdr3_nt: TGCGCCAGCAGCCAAGTACTAGCGGGAGCAGATACGCAGTATTTT
d_call: TRBD2; j_call: TRBJ2-7; clone_size: NA; cdr3_length: 16; v_call: TRBV19; cdr3_aa: CASSGPLTSGSYEQYF; cdr3_nt: TGTGCCAGTAGTGGCCCCCTTACTAGCGGTTCCTACGAGCAGTACTTC
d_call: TRBD1; j_call: TRBJ1-1; clone_size: NA; cdr3_length: 16; v_call: TRBV9; cdr3_aa: CASSASRGIEIYEAFF; cdr3_nt: TGTGCCAGCAGCGCATCCAGGGGGATCGAGATTTACGAAGCTTTCTTT
d_call: TRBD1; j_call: TRBJ2-1; clone_size: NA; cdr3_length: 15; v_call: TRBV28; cdr3_aa: CASGTVGRSWGEQFF; cdr3_nt: TGTGCCAGCGGGACAGTCGGCCGGAGCTGGGGTGAGCAGTTCTTC
d_call: NA; j_call: TRBJ2-7; clone_size: NA; cdr3_length: 16; v_call: TRBV9; cdr3_aa: CASSVGQVGSVDEQYF; cdr3_nt: TGTGCCAGCAGCGTCGGGCAGGTGGGTTCTGTCGACGAGCAGTACTTC
d_call: NA; j_call: TRBJ2-1; clone_size: NA; cdr3_length: 14; v_call: TRBV28; cdr3_aa: CASRGDSSYNEQFF; cdr3_nt: TGTGCCAGCAGGGGAGACAGCTCCTACAATGAGCAGTTCTTC
d_call: NA; j_call: TRBJ2-1; clone_size: NA; cdr3_length: 14; v_call: TRBV7-8; cdr3_aa: CASSFGTAYNEQFF; cdr3_nt: TGTGCCAGCAGCTTCGGGACTGCCTACAATGAGCAGTTCTTC
d_call: NA; j_call: TRBJ1-5; clone_size: NA; cdr3_length: 13; v_call: TRBV7-8; cdr3_aa: CASSLQNNQPQHF; cdr3_nt: TGTGCCAGCAGCTTGCAAAACAATCAGCCCCAGCATTTT
d_call: TRBD2; j_call: TRBJ2-1; clone_size: NA; cdr3_length: 15; v_call: TRBV5-1; cdr3_aa: CASSSGLAGGNEQFF; cdr3_nt: TGCGCCAGCAGCTCCGGACTAGCGGGAGGCAATGAGCAGTTCTTC
d_call: TRBD2; j_call: TRBJ2-1; clone_size: NA; cdr3_length: 15; v_call: TRBV2; cdr3_aa: CASRKWREGNNEQFF; cdr3_nt: TGTGCCAGCAGGAAGTGGCGGGAGGGGAATAATGAGCAGTTCTTC
d_call: NA; j_call: TRBJ2-6; clone_size: NA; cdr3_length: 14; v_call: TRBV5-4; cdr3_aa: CASRTRTGANVLTF; cdr3_nt: TGTGCCAGCAGGACCAGAACAGGGGCCAACGTCCTGACTTTC